The T cell receptor beta chain under discussion was sequenced for a study of CD8 T cells in ankylosing spondylitis. Trimming cost V 7 bases and J 6 bases, with 19 bases left between them. The CDR3 is 15 amino acids. TCRdb analysed the 5' RACE reads with MiXCR anew, one entry per CDR3 protein. The table lists 150,000 to 200,000 distinct CDR3 sequences, around 20% of them singletons. This clonotype was counted only a few times. This chain uses TRBV12-3 or TRBV12-4 with TRBJ1-5; tentative D call: TRBD1 (6 bases). The sample taken for sequencing was blood, either unsorted or a sorted T cell fraction (not recorded which). This sequence originates from a male donor with ankylosing spondylitis or in good health (not recorded which). As DNA, the CDR3 is TGTGCCAGCACCACGGACAGTTGGGAGTTTCAGCCCCAGCATTTT. The encoded protein is CASTTDSWEFQPQHF.